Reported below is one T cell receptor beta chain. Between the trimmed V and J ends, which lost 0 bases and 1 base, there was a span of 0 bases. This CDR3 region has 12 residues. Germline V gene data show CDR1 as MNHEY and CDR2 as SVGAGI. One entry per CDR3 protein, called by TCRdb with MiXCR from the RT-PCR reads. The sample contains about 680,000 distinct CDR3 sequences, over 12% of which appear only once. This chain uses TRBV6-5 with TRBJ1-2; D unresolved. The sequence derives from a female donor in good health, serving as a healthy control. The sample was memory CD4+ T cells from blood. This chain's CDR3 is CASSYSNYGYTF. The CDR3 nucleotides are TGTGCCAGCAGTTACTCTAACTATGGCTACACCTTC.